What follows are 30 T cell receptor beta chains derived from one specimen sequenced in a study of radiotherapy plus CTLA-4 blockade in lung cancer (dated by TCRdb to 2017 to 2018). The method behind the library was the immunoSEQ multiplex PCR assay. The immuneACCESS repertoire file appears here via TCRdb, limited to in-frame rearrangements. These files lack a portion of the clones; in checked studies, under half of the deficit traces to unresolved V genes, and the cause of the others is not known. Present in this sample are some 70,000 clones, 79% of which were seen just once. Over 7.5% of the sample comes from the top ten. Here the sequenced sample was peripheral blood, taken from a patient treated with radiotherapy plus ipilimumab. These receptors were taken from a human donor with non-small cell lung cancer who had a complete response to radiotherapy plus ipilimumab.

This chain's CDR3 is CASSRGTGDFSPLHF. In nucleotides, the CDR3 is TGTGCCAGCAGCCGCGGGACAGGAGACTTTTCACCCCTCCACTTT. The V gene is TRBV6-5, the J gene TRBJ1-6; 8 bases match TRBD1. V lost 6 bases, J lost 9 bases, and 10 bases stayed unmatched. The CDR3 length is 15 residues. Germline lookup yields CDR1 MNHEY and CDR2 SVGAGI.

This clone was counted a single time. The chain employs TRBV19 and TRBJ2-6, with 8 bases matching TRBD1. Trimming cost V 4 bases and J 4 bases; bases outside gene matches: 9. This CDR3 is built from 17 residues. Per the germline V gene, CDR1 is LNHDA and CDR2 is SQIVND (reference sequence). CDR3 DNA: TGTGCCAGTAGTAGAGGCGCAGGGGGCGCGGGGGCCAACGTCCTGACTTTC. Its translation is CASSRGAGGAGANVLTF.

CDR3 sequence (DNA): TGCGCCAGCAGCCAAGTTTTTAATGAAAAACTGTTTTTT. Translated: CASSQVFNEKLFF. The chain links TRBV4-3 to TRBJ1-4; D not resolved. Germline CDR1 and CDR2: LGHNA and YSLEER. The V end was cut by 1 base, the J end by 4 bases, with 4 bases between. This CDR3 is built from 13 residues.

This chain connects TRBV5-8 to TRBJ1-2; D call uncertain. Germline CDR1 is SGHTS and CDR2 is YDEGEE. The CDR3 totals 12 residues. The V gene lost 4 bases and the J gene lost 6 bases, with 10 bases spanning the gap. The DNA of the CDR3 is TGTGCCAGCAGCCGGACCGTCGATGGCTACACCTTC. Translation gives CASSRTVDGYTF.

The V call is TRBV5-8, the J call TRBJ1-5; 7 bases are a match to TRBD1. This CDR3 is 16 amino acids long. Germline CDR1 is SGHTS and CDR2 is YDEGEE. Trimming cost V 4 bases and J 4 bases; bases outside gene matches: 11. The CDR3 DNA sequence: TGTGCCAGCAGCCGACGGGTAGGGGGCTTTAATCAGCCCCAGCATTTT. It is translated as CASSRRVGGFNQPQHF.

The chain employs TRBV11-2 and TRBJ1-1, with 7 nucleotides matching TRBD1. CDR3 length: 18 residues. Trimming cost V 8 bases and J 1 base; bases outside gene matches: 19. CDR1 is SGHAT and CDR2 is FQNNGV in the germline V gene. CDR3 amino acids: CASSLRGKTGFENTEAFF. The CDR3 nucleotides are TGTGCCAGCTCCTTACGGGGGAAGACAGGGTTTGAGAACACTGAAGCTTTCTTT.

The chain links TRBV10-2 to TRBJ2-1, with D perhaps TRBD2 (6 bases). The CDR3 runs 15 residues. Germline V gives CDR1 WSHSY, CDR2 SAAADI. V lost 4 bases and J 6 bases, leaving 16 bases between the germline ends. CDR3 coding DNA: TGCGCCAGCAGTGCCGGGACTTCGGGGTCCAATGAGCAGTTCTTC. Translation: CASSAGTSGSNEQFF.

The chain uses TRBV7-9 and TRBJ2-7; either TRBD1 or TRBD2 may supply D (5 bases each). Germline V lookup: CDR1 SEHNR, CDR2 FQNEAQ (reference sequence). Trimming pared 3 bases from V and 3 bases from J, leaving 15 bases between. The CDR3 consists of 15 residues. CDR3 DNA: TGTGCCAGCAGCTTGGCCGGGACGGTCTTCTACGAGCAGTACTTC. It encodes CASSLAGTVFYEQYF.

The chain links TRBV5-4 to TRBJ2-1; tentatively, D is TRBD2 (6 bases). CDR1 is SGHNT, CDR2 YYREEE, per germline (reference sequence). The CDR3 runs to 15 residues. Trimming removed 4 bases from V and 5 bases from J, with 16 bases in between. The CDR3 protein is CASSPPGLGNNEQFF. CDR3 in DNA: TGTGCCAGCAGCCCCCCGGGACTCGGAAACAATGAGCAGTTCTTC.

This clone was seen a single time. The CDR3 coding sequence is TGTGCCAGCAGGGCCGGGGGCGCGCTTGGCTACACCTTC. Encoded protein: CASRAGGALGYTF. The rearrangement links TRBV6-1 to TRBJ1-2; maybe TRBD1 (6 bases). The CDR3 is made up of 13 amino acids. V was cut by 6 bases and J by 7 bases, with 15 bases left in between. The V gene's germline CDR1 is MNHNS and CDR2 SASEGT.

The J gene is TRBJ2-1, the V gene TRBV9; TRBD2 is a possible D gene (6 bases). Germline values: CDR1 SGDLS, CDR2 YYNGEE. CDR3 length equals 16 residues. V was pared by 0 bases and J by 7 bases, with 17 bases between. This chain's CDR3 is CASSVGAGWDLNEQFF. The CDR3, as DNA: TGTGCCAGCAGCGTAGGGGCGGGATGGGATTTGAATGAGCAGTTCTTC.

The chain combines TRBV6-1 with TRBJ1-4, with 7 bases identical to TRBD1. Germline loops: CDR1 MNHNS, CDR2 SASEGT. There are 15 residues in the CDR3. V dropped 4 bases and J dropped 8; count of bases not matched to a gene: 10. CDR3 in DNA: TGTGCCAGCAGTGTCAGGACAGGCGGGTACGAAAAACTGTTTTTT. Its protein product is CASSVRTGGYEKLFF.

The genes are TRBV7-2 and TRBJ2-3, with D tentatively TRBD1 (6 bases). CDR1 and CDR2 (germline): SGHTA, FQGNSA. V lost 1 base to trimming and J lost 1 base, with 12 bases between them. This CDR3 contains 16 residues. In DNA, the CDR3 is TGTGCCAGCAGCTTAGGAGGGACAAAGCGCACAGATACGCAGTATTTT. It encodes CASSLGGTKRTDTQYF.

The chain combines TRBV11-3 with TRBJ2-3; D is possibly TRBD1 (6 bases). Trimming shortened V by 5 bases and J by 6 bases, and 15 bases separated the two germline ends. The CDR3 loop spans 14 amino acids. Germline assignment: CDR1 SGHNT and CDR2 YENEEA. CDR3 bases: TGTGCCAGCAGCCAAGGGACGCAGGGGGATACGCAGTATTTT. Its translation: CASSQGTQGDTQYF. The full variable domain, rest sourced from reference TRBV11-3 and TRBJ2-3, is EAGVVQSPRYKIIEKKQPVAFWCNPISGHNTLYWYLQNLGQGPELLIRYENEEAVDDSQLPKDRFSAERLKGVDSTLKIQPAELGDSAVYLCASSQGTQGDTQYFGPGTRLTVL.

The table lists this clone with a count of one. The gene calls are TRBV11-2 and TRBJ2-3; D not resolved. The CDR3 consists of 13 residues. The V gene's germline CDR1 is SGHAT and CDR2 FQNNGV. Trimming pared 5 bases from V and 5 bases from J, leaving 11 bases between. CDR3 in amino acids: CASSPVWGDTQYF. The CDR3 coding sequence is TGTGCCAGCAGCCCGGTCTGGGGAGATACGCAGTATTTT.

This clone has just a few counts. The rearrangement links TRBV10-3 to TRBJ2-7; 8 nucleotides line up with TRBD2. Germline V gives CDR1 ENHRY, CDR2 SYGVKD. CDR3 length equals 12 residues. The V gene end was trimmed by 6 bases and the J gene end by 7 bases; junction bases not matched to a gene: 5. CDR3 coding DNA: TGTGCCATCAGGGGGGCGGGAGGAGAGCAGTACGTC. Amino acid sequence: CAIRGAGGEQYV.

The rearrangement uses TRBV5-1 and TRBJ2-7; 7 positions match TRBD2. The V gene end was trimmed by 1 base and the J gene end by 0 bases; junction bases not matched to a gene: 4. Germline assignment: CDR1 SGHRS and CDR2 YFSETQ. The CDR3 totals 15 residues. CDR3 region: CASSLRGESSYEQYF. CDR3 sequence (DNA): TGCGCCAGCAGCTTGCGGGGGGAGAGCTCCTACGAGCAGTACTTC.

This chain uses TRBV7-2 with TRBJ1-1, with D unresolved. Germline loops: CDR1 SGHTA, CDR2 FQGNSA. The V end was cut by 6 bases, the J end by 1 base, with 15 bases between. The CDR3 consists of 15 residues. CDR3 sequence reads: CASSSSPGWNTEAFF. The CDR3, as DNA: TGTGCCAGCAGTTCTTCCCCGGGTTGGAACACTGAAGCTTTCTTT.

The chain couples TRBV5-1 to TRBJ2-2, with 9 positions matching TRBD1. V lost 2 bases and J lost 4; bases outside the gene matches: 3. The CDR3 totals 15 residues. CDR1 SGHRS and CDR2 YFSETQ come from the germline V gene. In DNA, the CDR3 is TGCGCCAGCAGCTTCGGGACAGGGTCCACCGGGGAGCTGTTTTTT. Translating gives CASSFGTGSTGELFF.

This clone has only one observation. In DNA form, the CDR3 reads TGTGCCAGCAGTTACTCGAGGTTTGGGGAGTACTATGGCTACACCTTC. This translates into CASSYSRFGEYYGYTF. This chain uses TRBV6-5 with TRBJ1-2; D unresolved. The CDR3 totals 16 residues. V lost 0 bases and J 3 bases, leaving 14 bases between the germline ends. CDR1 and CDR2 (germline): MNHEY, SVGAGI.

This clone came up a few times. The genes are TRBV9 and TRBJ1-2, with D perhaps matching TRBD1 (6 bases). The V end lost 5 bases, the J end lost 2 bases, and 16 bases lay between the germline ends. Germline CDR1 SGDLS, CDR2 YYNGEE. The CDR3 loop spans 15 amino acids. DNA of the CDR3: TGTGCCAGCAGAGAGGGGGAGGGATGGAACTATGGCTACACCTTC. It codes for CASREGEGWNYGYTF.

The chain joins TRBV30 to TRBJ2-3, with D possibly TRBD2 on 6 matching bases. Germline V gene data show CDR1 as GTSNPN and CDR2 as SVGIG (reference sequence). V lost 2 bases and J 3 bases, leaving 15 bases between the germline ends. The CDR3 contains 15 residues. CDR3 protein: CAWSMTLGGTDTQYF. CDR3 bases: TGTGCCTGGAGTATGACACTGGGGGGTACAGATACGCAGTATTTT.

This clone was seen just once. The chain combines TRBV2 with TRBJ1-1; D call uncertain. V gave up 6 bases and J gave up 2 bases, with 10 bases separating them. The CDR3 sequence is 13 residues long. CDR1 SNHLY and CDR2 FYNNEI come from the germline V gene. The CDR3 DNA follows: TGTGCCAGCAGCGAACGAGAAAACACTGAAGCTTTCTTT. This translates into CASSERENTEAFF.

This clone has only one observation. V usage is TRBV19 and J usage is TRBJ1-1; 8 bases fit TRBD1. Per the germline V gene, CDR1 is LNHDA and CDR2 is SQIVND (reference sequence). V gave up 9 bases and J gave up 1 base; unmatched junction bases: 10. This CDR3 is 15 amino acids long. This chain's CDR3 is CARYANGQGNTEAFF. The CDR3, as DNA: TGTGCCAGATATGCCAACGGACAGGGGAACACTGAAGCTTTCTTT.

Comments on this clone: Because the CDR3's place on the DNA is in doubt, the DNA is left out and the CDR3 is given as listed by TCRdb. This chain connects TRBV19 to TRBJ2-6; the D call in the table, TRBD1, was not verified against the DNA. CDR1 and CDR2 from the germline V gene are LNHDA and SQIVND (reference sequence). Including both end residues, the CDR3 is 17 amino acids long. The CDR3 spells CASTSGQGFAGANVLTF.

This chain connects TRBV6-5 to TRBJ2-7; the D gene is possibly TRBD2 (6 bases). CDR1 is MNHEY, CDR2 SVGAGI, per germline. CDR3 length: 13 residues. Trimming took 6 bases from V and 0 from J, leaving 9 bases between them. DNA for the CDR3: TGTGCCAGCAGGGGGGACTCCTCCTACGAGCAGTACTTC. It translates to CASRGDSSYEQYF.

The chain is built from TRBV5-4 and TRBJ2-7; maybe TRBD1 (6 bases). Germline V lookup: CDR1 SGHNT, CDR2 YYREEE (reference sequence). This CDR3 contains 13 residues. V shed 4 bases and J shed 3 bases, with 11 bases lying between them. The CDR3 coding sequence is TGTGCCAGCAGCACCGGGACACTCTACGAGCAGTACTTC. This encodes CASSTGTLYEQYF.

V gene TRBV27 combines with J gene TRBJ2-3, with TRBD2 identical over 8 bases. CDR3 length equals 16 residues. V was clipped by 3 bases and J by 6 bases; unmatched bases: 11. Germline V CDR1 and CDR2: MNHEY, SMNVEV (reference sequence). CDR3 loop: CASSFLGRGDKDTQYF. CDR3 nucleotides: TGTGCCAGCAGTTTTCTTGGGCGGGGGGACAAGGATACGCAGTATTTT.

V gene TRBV29-1 combines with J gene TRBJ1-1, with TRBD1 matching 7 bases. The V gene end was trimmed by 5 bases and the J gene end by 1 base; junction bases not matched to a gene: 4. This CDR3 is 13 amino acids long. Germline CDR1 is SQVTM and CDR2 is ANQGSEA. Here the CDR3 DNA reads TGCAGCGTTACGGGACAGCAGAACACTGAAGCTTTCTTT. Amino acid sequence: CSVTGQQNTEAFF.

In its sample, this clone was seen once. This chain uses TRBV10-2 with TRBJ1-3; no clear D. Trimming took 0 bases from V and 7 from J, leaving 10 bases between them. Germline V gene sequence: CDR1 WSHSY, CDR2 SAAADI. CDR3 size: 14 residues. The CDR3 reads CASSESIGGNTIYF. The CDR3 bases are TGCGCCAGCAGTGAGTCGATCGGAGGGAACACCATATATTTT.